This record concerns one TCR beta chain sequence. The antigen is unknown. The time point: week 11, during vaccination. Doses consisted of 300 ug of mutant IDH1 20-mer peptide each, paired with topical imiquimod. The sample belongs to a study of a mutant IDH1 vaccine in newly diagnosed glioma. As for the study in general: Eight vaccine doses were administered to patients at weeks 1, 3, 5, 7, 11, 15, 19 and 23. Sex distribution of treated patients was roughly 62% male and around 40% female; mean age was about 40 years.

Study findings and constraints: Most patients, around 93%, showed vaccine-induced immune responses.

Germline CDR1 reads WSHSY; CDR2 reads SAAADI. There are 12 residues in the CDR3. Trimming cost V 6 bases and J 5 bases, with 11 bases left between them. Libraries were prepared by immunoSEQ multiplex PCR; TCRdb keeps only in-frame clonotypes and omits some of them. The table includes 31,000 or so clones, around 82% detected once. The sample consisted of PBMCs, taken from a glioma patient whose treatment included an IDH1 peptide vaccine. The source is a man aged 25 to 45 with glioma. The rearrangement links TRBV10-2 to TRBJ2-7, with unresolved D. CDR3 DNA sequence: TGCGCCAGCAGGCCCGCTATCCACGAGCAGTACTTC. It encodes CASRPAIHEQYF.